This paragraph covers one T cell receptor beta chain sequence. Its cognate antigen has yet to be identified. Base qualities were left out, and no much larger clone turns up one base away. These data belong to a study of OX40 agonist ivuxolimab in advanced cancers. Context from the whole study: Ivuxolimab was a fully human IgG2 agonistic monoclonal antibody targeting the costimulatory receptor OX40 (CD134). Peripheral TCRbeta sequencing aimed to test whether ivuxolimab altered TCR sequence diversity and caused clonal T-cell expansion. The paper reports the monotherapy dose-escalation portion (N of about 47 patients) of the phase I ivuxolimab trial. Intravenous ivuxolimab was administered to patients every 2 weeks at six dose levels: 0.01, 0.1, 0.3, 1.5, 3 and 10 mg/kg. Of the approximately 54 dose-escalation patients, hepatocellular carcinoma was present in approximately 20, melanoma in around 15, renal cell carcinoma in 9 and head and neck cancer in 9. Partial responses occurred in three dose-escalation patients, of whom one had hepatocellular carcinoma and two had cutaneous melanoma. A male proportion of almost 85% and a mean age of approximately 60 years, ranging from 23 to 79, were recorded for the dose-escalation cohort. Prior anti-PD-1, anti-PD-L1 or anti-CTLA-4 therapy was permitted, and checkpoint inhibitors had been received by roughly two fifths of dose-escalation patients.

There are 15 amino acids in the CDR3, from cysteine to phenylalanine inclusive. Solely the CDR3 DNA is kept, with 45 bases framed from the first base. Deletion took 7 bases off V and 7 bases off J, with a span of 22 bases between the germline ends. Sequences MDHEN (CDR1) and SYDVKM (CDR2) are obtained from the germline V gene. Broad study findings and their caveats: The antigen specificity of the clonally expanded peripheral T cells was not determined. Low levels of normalized T-cell clonal expansion were also seen in some patients who did not respond. At doses of 0.1 to 3.0 mg/kg, clonal expansion of both CD4+ and CD8+ T cells in blood was seen between baseline and week 6. After ivuxolimab, more expanded clones were found on average in CD8+ T cells than in CD4+ T cells. In the 0.1-3.0 mg/kg groups, partial responders had among the lowest normalized peripheral clonal expansion, particularly in CD8+ T cells.

For sequencing of the TCRbeta CDR3 region, genomic DNA was extracted from the sorted cells. The immunoSEQ Assay was used for sequencing of TCRbeta CDR3 regions. The table was pulled from immuneACCESS by TCRdb, which kept in-frame rearrangements only. Such tables lose some clones; where checked, under half of the loss comes from unresolved V genes, and the rest has no known cause. For this sample there are fewer than 70,000 clones; 84% appear just once. The ten most abundant clones make up roughly 2.4% of the sample. Patients with autoimmune disease history or receiving systemic immunosuppression were excluded from the trial. Peripheral blood for TCR sequencing was collected from all dose cohorts at baseline, on cycle 4 day 1, and on cycle 7 day 1. Samples came from an open-label, multicenter, first-in-human phase I dose-escalation trial of ivuxolimab. Adults with locally advanced or metastatic melanoma, renal cell carcinoma, hepatocellular carcinoma or head and neck squamous cell carcinoma were enrolled in the trial. Before TCR sequencing, CD4+ and CD8+ T cells were separately sorted from peripheral blood.

The input for sequencing was CD4+ or CD8+ T cells sorted from blood, taken in a trial of the OX40 agonist ivuxolimab. The sequence derives from an adult with an advanced solid tumor such as melanoma, head and neck, liver or kidney cancer. Recombination linked TRBV28 to TRBJ2-5; possibly the D gene is TRBD2, per 6 matching bases. The DNA is TGTGCCAGCAAAGGGGCGTCTAGCGTTCGGGGGACCCAGTACTTC. This encodes CASKGASSVRGTQYF. The variable domain in full, with residues beyond the CDR3 obtained from the reference TRBV28 and TRBJ2-5 genes, is DVKVTQSSRYLVKRTGEKVFLECVQDMDHENMFWYRQDPGLGLRLIYFSYDVKMKEKGDIPEGYSVSREKKERFSLILESASTNQTSMYLCASKGASSVRGTQYFGPGTRLLVL.